These 31 T cell receptor beta chains share one sample of origin, sequenced in a study of cytotoxic CD8 clonotypes in ibrutinib-treated CLL. The table came from immunoSEQ multiplex PCR; TCRdb's copy has only in-frame clones and leaves some out. The sample shows 150,000 to 250,000 clones, about 72% of them seen only once. The material sequenced was PBMCs, taken after 24 months of ibrutinib treatment. These receptors all come from a human donor with chronic lymphocytic leukemia.

This clone showed up just once. J is TRBJ2-5 and V is TRBV2, with D hard to call. V lost 7 bases to trimming and J lost 5 bases, with 11 bases between them. Germline values: CDR1 SNHLY, CDR2 FYNNEI. The CDR3 consists of 12 residues. The DNA of the CDR3 is TGTGCCAGCAAGCCCGGCCGGGAGACCCAGTACTTC. Protein: CASKPGRETQYF.

V gene TRBV5-1 combines with J gene TRBJ2-5, with D tentatively TRBD1 (6 bases). V shed 0 bases and J shed 4 bases, with 10 bases lying between them. CDR1 is SGHRS and CDR2 is YFSETQ in the germline V gene. CDR3 size: 14 residues. The CDR3 here is CASSLVSGAETQYF. In nucleotides, the CDR3 is TGCGCCAGCAGCTTGGTGTCAGGGGCAGAGACCCAGTACTTC.

The chain links TRBV7-2 to TRBJ2-1; D is unresolved. CDR3 length: 15 residues. The V and J ends lost 1 base and 1 base respectively, with 8 bases between them. Looked up from germline, CDR1 is SGHTA and CDR2 is FQGNSA. The CDR3 region is CASSLDSDSYNEQFF. In DNA, the CDR3 is TGTGCCAGCAGCTTAGACTCGGATTCCTACAATGAGCAGTTCTTC. Full variable domain (remainder filled in from reference TRBV7-2 and TRBJ2-1): GAGVSQSPSNKVTEKGKDVELRCDPISGHTALYWYRQSLGQGLEFLIYFQGNSAPDKSGLPSDRFSAERTGGSVSTLTIQRTQQEDSAVYLCASSLDSDSYNEQFFGPGTRLTVL.

The CDR3 here is CASSPGLAEQFF. CDR3 nucleotides: TGTGCCAGCAGCCCAGGACTAGCGGAGCAGTTCTTC. This chain joins TRBV7-9 and TRBJ2-1; 9 bases map to TRBD2. Germline values: CDR1 SEHNR, CDR2 FQNEAQ (reference sequence). CDR3 length: 12 residues. V lost 5 bases to trimming and J lost 10 bases; unmatched junction nucleotides: 3.

The chain carries TRBV5-4 and TRBJ2-3; 11 nucleotides agree with TRBD1. V dropped 4 bases and J dropped 3; count of bases not matched to a gene: 10. The V gene's germline CDR1 is SGHNT and CDR2 YYREEE (reference sequence). CDR3 length: 17 amino acids. DNA for the CDR3: TGTGCCAGCAGCCCCGGGACAGGGGGATTTCGAACAGATACGCAGTATTTT. Translation gives CASSPGTGGFRTDTQYF.

The chain has TRBV29-1 and TRBJ1-1, with 7 bases matching TRBD1. This CDR3 has 15 amino acids. Germline lookup yields CDR1 SQVTM and CDR2 ANQGSEA. The J segment lost 1 base and the V segment lost 6 bases, leaving 11 bases of the junction unmatched. CDR3 region: CSVVRQGGQNTEAFF. CDR3 DNA: TGCAGCGTCGTTCGGCAGGGGGGACAGAACACTGAAGCTTTCTTT.

This clone was seen a few times. The chain employs TRBV4-3 and TRBJ2-1; perhaps TRBD2 as D (5 bases). Trimming shortened V by 1 base and J by 3 bases, and 16 bases separated the two germline ends. The germline CDR1 and CDR2 sequences are LGHNA and YSLEER. This CDR3 spans 17 amino acids. DNA of the CDR3: TGCGCCAGCAGCCAAGTTCGAGCGGCGAAGCTCTACAATGAGCAGTTCTTC. It yields the protein CASSQVRAAKLYNEQFF.

The chain employs TRBV7-3 and TRBJ2-3; D gene ambiguous. Germline CDR1 reads SGHTA; CDR2 reads FQGTGA. The CDR3 length is 15 residues. V was pared by 1 base and J by 2 bases, with 10 bases between. CDR3 bases: TGTGCCAGCAGCTTAAATAGTGGAGACACAGATACGCAGTATTTT. Protein sequence: CASSLNSGDTDTQYF.

The count of this clone is one. The V and J genes are TRBV27 and TRBJ1-2; D is ambiguous. This CDR3 has 14 residues. Germline V lookup: CDR1 MNHEY, CDR2 SMNVEV (reference sequence). Trimming left V 3 bases short and J 2 bases short, with 10 bases between. CDR3 loop: CASSLGIANYGYTF. DNA for the CDR3: TGTGCCAGCAGTTTGGGGATAGCGAACTATGGCTACACCTTC.

V is TRBV28 and J is TRBJ2-1, with no clear D. Trimming cost V 6 bases and J 4 bases, with 13 bases left between them. This CDR3 region has 14 residues. Per the germline V gene, CDR1 is MDHEN and CDR2 is SYDVKM. The CDR3 reads CASRGFSLYNEQFF. The CDR3 nucleotides are TGTGCCAGCAGGGGCTTTTCCCTGTACAATGAGCAGTTCTTC.

The V gene is TRBV28, the J gene TRBJ1-2; D is undetermined. The CDR3 is made up of 14 amino acids. In germline, CDR1 is MDHEN, CDR2 SYDVKM. Trimming shortened V by 6 bases and J by 7 bases, and 18 bases separated the two germline ends. CDR3 residues: CASSHGQTRGGYTF. The DNA of the CDR3 is TGTGCCAGCAGCCACGGCCAGACCCGGGGTGGCTACACCTTC.

This chain joins TRBV25-1 and TRBJ2-7; D might be TRBD1 (6 bases). CDR3 length: 15 amino acids. The V end was cut by 5 bases, the J end by 0 bases, with 14 bases between. Germline CDR1 and CDR2: MGHDK and SYGVNS. The CDR3 DNA is TGTGCCAGCAGTCCCCCGGACAGAATCTCCTACGAGCAGTACTTC. Encoded protein: CASSPPDRISYEQYF.

The rearrangement joins TRBV30 to TRBJ2-7; maybe TRBD1 (5 bases). The CDR3 length is 15 residues. The germline CDR1 and CDR2 sequences are GTSNPN and SVGIG (reference sequence). Deletions cut 2 bases from V and 3 bases from J, with 17 bases between. This CDR3 is CAWSPPGLDFYEQYF. As DNA, the CDR3 is TGTGCCTGGAGTCCCCCAGGGTTAGATTTCTACGAGCAGTACTTC.

The chain uses TRBV19 and TRBJ1-1; a weak D match, TRBD1 (5 bases). Trimming removed 1 base at V and 3 bases at J, with 9 bases between. This CDR3 comprises 14 residues. Germline CDR1 reads LNHDA; CDR2 reads SQIVND (reference sequence). This chain's CDR3 is CASSIVSGDTEAFF. The CDR3 DNA sequence: TGTGCCAGTAGTATAGTGTCGGGGGACACTGAAGCTTTCTTT.

The DNA for the CDR3 is TGCGCCAGCAGCTCGACCTCTCATAGCGGGGCCTCCTACGAGCAGTACTTC. It translates to CASSSTSHSGASYEQYF. This chain uses TRBV4-1 with TRBJ2-7; 8 nucleotides line up with TRBD2. The ends lost 5 bases at V and 0 bases at J; junction bases unmatched: 12. The CDR3 loop spans 17 amino acids. CDR1 is MGHRA and CDR2 is YSYEKL in the germline V gene.

The rearrangement joins TRBV5-4 to TRBJ1-2; D gene uncertain. Germline V gene sequence: CDR1 SGHNT, CDR2 YYREEE (reference sequence). V was trimmed by 4 bases and J by 8 bases, leaving 12 bases between them. This CDR3 contains 12 residues. The CDR3 DNA reads TGTGCCAGCAGCGCTTACCCTGGCGGCTACACCTTC. Amino acids: CASSAYPGGYTF.

This sequence joins TRBV11-3 and TRBJ2-5; 10 bases align to TRBD2. Trimming at V came to 1 base and at J to 5 bases, leaving 4 bases not matched to a gene. CDR1 is SGHNT and CDR2 is YENEEA in the germline V gene. The CDR3 spans 15 residues. CDR3 DNA sequence: TGTGCCAGCAGCTTAGGGCTAGCGGGAGTGGAGACCCAGTACTTC. Amino acids: CASSLGLAGVETQYF.

The sample holds one count of this clone. The chain carries TRBV10-2 and TRBJ2-7; D is possibly TRBD2 (5 bases). This CDR3 is built from 14 residues. The V gene lost 6 bases and the J gene lost 3 bases, with 15 bases spanning the gap. CDR1 and CDR2 from the germline V gene are WSHSY and SAAADI. This CDR3 reads CASSVAGGFYEQYF. CDR3 in DNA: TGCGCCAGCAGCGTAGCTGGAGGCTTCTACGAGCAGTACTTC.

The V gene is TRBV28, the J gene TRBJ2-6; 9 nucleotides align to TRBD1. Trimming at V came to 6 bases and at J to 0 bases, leaving 6 bases not matched to a gene. The germline V gene encodes CDR1 MDHEN and CDR2 SYDVKM. The CDR3 has 17 amino acids. In DNA form, the CDR3 reads TGTGCCAGCAGCGGGACAGGGATCCCCTCTGGGGCCAACGTCCTGACTTTC. Protein product: CASSGTGIPSGANVLTF. The whole variable domain, remainder taken from reference TRBV28 and TRBJ2-6, is DVKVTQSSRYLVKRTGEKVFLECVQDMDHENMFWYRQDPGLGLRLIYFSYDVKMKEKGDIPEGYSVSREKKERFSLILESASTNQTSMYLCASSGTGIPSGANVLTFGAGSRLTVL.

This rearrangement joins TRBV7-9 to TRBJ2-5; D may correspond to TRBD1 or TRBD2 (5 bases each). V gave up 7 bases and J gave up 5 bases, with 20 bases separating them. The germline V gene encodes CDR1 SEHNR and CDR2 FQNEAQ (reference sequence). This CDR3 is 15 amino acids long. The CDR3 loop reads CASIPGAAKGETQYF. The CDR3 region has the DNA TGTGCCAGCATCCCCGGGGCAGCCAAAGGGGAGACCCAGTACTTC.

This chain connects TRBV5-5 to TRBJ2-3; D perhaps matches TRBD1 (6 bases). Germline CDR1 is SGHKS and CDR2 is YYEKEE (reference sequence). The length of the CDR3 is 16 residues. V was shortened by 5 bases and J by 0 bases, with 16 bases between the two germline ends. The CDR3 region has the DNA TGTGCCAGCAGGGGAGTAGCAGGGGAAAGCACAGATACGCAGTATTTT. Its translation: CASRGVAGESTDTQYF.

This chain uses TRBV28 with TRBJ1-5; 8 positions match TRBD1. Trimming removed 6 bases from V and 2 bases from J; junction bases left unmatched: 6. The CDR3 extends over 15 amino acids. The germline gives CDR1 MDHEN, CDR2 SYDVKM. The CDR3 DNA reads TGTGCCAGCAGATTGGACAGGGTGGGCAATCAGCCCCAGCATTTT. The encoded protein is CASRLDRVGNQPQHF. The variable domain in full, with the rest retrieved from reference TRBV28 and TRBJ1-5, is DVKVTQSSRYLVKRTGEKVFLECVQDMDHENMFWYRQDPGLGLRLIYFSYDVKMKEKGDIPEGYSVSREKKERFSLILESASTNQTSMYLCASRLDRVGNQPQHFGDGTRLSIL.

The chain combines TRBV4-3 with TRBJ2-6; 11 bases align to TRBD2. V shed 0 bases and J 2 bases; nucleotides not matched to a gene: 12. The CDR3 totals 21 residues. CDR1 is LGHNA and CDR2 is YSLEER in the germline V gene. CDR3 protein: CASSQDPYSTSGTAGANVLTF. The DNA for the CDR3 is TGCGCCAGCAGCCAAGATCCCTACTCGACTAGCGGGACTGCTGGGGCCAACGTCCTGACTTTC.

This clone has only one observation. This sequence joins TRBV6-4 and TRBJ1-2; 10 bases are shared with TRBD1. CDR1 is MRHNA, CDR2 SNTAGT, per germline. Trimming at V came to 2 bases and at J to 5 bases, leaving 5 bases not matched to a gene. The CDR3 length is 15 residues. The CDR3 DNA follows: TGTGCCAGCAGTGACCGGCCGGGACAGGGGTATGGCTACACCTTC. Translated, it gives CASSDRPGQGYGYTF.

V is TRBV15 and J is TRBJ1-3; possible D gene TRBD1, 5 bases. The V end was cut by 8 bases, the J end by 4 bases, with 21 bases between. The germline V gene has CDR1 LNHNV and CDR2 YYDKDF (reference sequence). This CDR3 region has 16 residues. The DNA for the CDR3 is TGTGCCACCCGTTCCCCCCACGAGGGGACCGGAAACACCATATATTTT. Translation gives CATRSPHEGTGNTIYF. The complete variable domain, with remaining parts taken from reference TRBV15 and TRBJ1-3, reads DAMVIQNPRYQVTQFGKPVTLSCSQTLNHNVMYWYQQKSSQAPKLLFHYYDKDFNNEADTPDNFQSRRPNTSFCFLDIRSPGLGDTAMYLCATRSPHEGTGNTIYFGEGSWLTVV.

CDR3 sequence reads: CASKPKGREKLFF. As DNA, the CDR3 is TGTGCCAGCAAACCAAAGGGAAGGGAAAAACTGTTTTTT. The chain carries TRBV6-5 and TRBJ1-4; D is unclear. Germline V lookup: CDR1 MNHEY, CDR2 SVGAGI. V lost 7 bases to trimming and J lost 8 bases, with 14 bases between them. The CDR3 sequence is 13 residues long.

V and J are TRBV7-8 and TRBJ2-7; the match to TRBD2 covers 8 bases. Germline loops: CDR1 SGHVS, CDR2 FQNEAQ. This CDR3 is built from 16 residues. V was clipped by 3 bases and J by 2 bases; unmatched bases: 9. The CDR3 sequence is CASSFGLTGGTYEQYF. The CDR3 coding sequence is TGTGCCAGCAGCTTTGGATTAACGGGAGGGACCTACGAGCAGTACTTC.

The chain couples TRBV19 to TRBJ1-3; 9 bases map to TRBD1. The CDR3 has 19 residues. Germline CDR1 LNHDA, CDR2 SQIVND (reference sequence). V dropped 2 bases and J dropped 3; count of bases not matched to a gene: 14. The CDR3 loop is CASSISRDRDIVFGNTIYF. The CDR3 nucleotides read TGTGCCAGTAGTATAAGCCGGGACAGGGACATCGTATTTGGAAACACCATATATTTT.

Only one count was recorded for this clone. This chain uses TRBV13 with TRBJ2-1, with TRBD1 matching 8 bases. V gave up 4 bases and J gave up 6 bases; unmatched junction bases: 5. Germline CDR1 reads PRHDT; CDR2 reads FYEKMQ (reference sequence). The CDR3 has 14 amino acids. DNA for the CDR3: TGTGCCAGCAGCTCGACAGGGGTAACCAATGAGCAGTTCTTC. It is translated as CASSSTGVTNEQFF.

This clone occurred once. The chain joins TRBV15 to TRBJ1-2; the D is unclear. Deletions cut 0 bases from V and 5 bases from J, with 19 bases between. This CDR3 spans 17 amino acids. Germline V gene sequence: CDR1 LNHNV, CDR2 YYDKDF (reference sequence). CDR3 amino acids: CATSRDAVRGLRYGYTF. Written as DNA, the CDR3 is TGTGCCACCAGCAGAGATGCCGTACGGGGTTTACGGTATGGCTACACCTTC.

The V call is TRBV27, the J call TRBJ2-1; TRBD2 matches 9 bases. Trimming at V came to 4 bases and at J to 5 bases, leaving 6 bases not matched to a gene. Germline V lookup: CDR1 MNHEY, CDR2 SMNVEV (reference sequence). The CDR3 is 15 amino acids. The CDR3 DNA reads TGTGCCAGCAGTTCTGGACTAGCGCAACACAATGAGCAGTTCTTC. This sequence encodes CASSSGLAQHNEQFF.